The clone carrying this T cell receptor (beta chain) was found a few times. Antigen unknown. Indicated treatment: approximately nine-day PBMC culture with coronavirus spike peptide pools or control peptides (ViraFEST assay). The sample comes from a study of vaccination and CD4 T cells after COVID-19. This CDR3 spans 15 amino acids. The germline gives CDR1 KGHDR, CDR2 SFDVKD. V lost 6 bases to trimming and J lost 5 bases, with 15 bases between them. An Oncomine TCR Beta short-read assay was used to sequence the DNA from cultured CD4+ T cells. TCRdb ran MiXCR on the PCR reads and lists one entry per CDR3 protein. The table has more than 9,500 distinct CDR3 sequences, around 48% seen once.

The source of this sequence is a human donor who had recovered from COVID-19. J is TRBJ2-2 and V is TRBV24-1; D is tentatively TRBD1 or TRBD2 (6 bases each). Sequencing was carried out using CD4+ T cells from blood, cultured in vitro. The CDR3 protein is CATSRTGAGTGELFF. The CDR3 DNA reads as TGTGCCACCAGTCGGACGGGGGCAGGTACCGGGGAGCTGTTTTTT.